These T cell receptor beta chains were read from a single sample in a study of beta chain features in type 1 diabetes. The data were produced by immunoSEQ multiplex PCR, yet TCRdb's version contains in-frame clones alone and is incomplete. The table records nearly 700,000 clones, around 15% of them present only once. Sequenced material: naive CD4+ T cells from blood. These receptors were taken from a man aged 18 to 29 with type 1 diabetes. Both conserved end residues are trimmed from each CDR3. The D gene is left open where the match is weak.

TRBJ2-3,.,TRBV15,11,ATSRRGTDTQY
TRBJ1-2,.,TRBV30,9,AWSVAYGYT
TRBJ1-1,TRBD1,TRBV6-5,13,ASSLDRVVRTEAF
TRBJ2-1,.,TRBV2,13,ASSARGSSYNEQF
TRBJ2-3,.,TRBV27,12,ASSSSTRVRAQY
TRBJ2-3,.,TRBV2,15,ASSDLWDQPSTDTQY
TRBJ2-1,TRBD2,TRBV29-1,14,SVAGTSGGTYNEQF
TRBJ2-1,.,TRBV10-2,10,ASSVGGNEQF
TRBJ1-6,.,TRBV2,12,ASSPRTDNSPLH
TRBJ1-3,.,TRBV10-3,12,AIRPTESGNTIY
TRBJ2-3,.,TRBV7-3,11,ASSLQEGDTQY
TRBJ1-1,.,TRBV7-9,10,ASSSDSIEAF
TRBJ2-2,.,TRBV4-1,13,ASSRGIRDTGELF
TRBJ2-3,.,TRBV7-9,12,ASSWDVDTDTQY
TRBJ1-3,.,TRBV19,14,ASTIPRQLSGNTIY
TRBJ2-7,.,TRBV30,12,AWSPQQGSYEQY
TRBJ1-6,.,TRBV30,12,AWSVSGGGSPLH
TRBJ2-1,.,TRBV28,12,ASSRRTENNEQF
TRBJ1-2,.,TRBV4-1,13,ASSQDPVGDYGYT
TRBJ2-1,.,TRBV6-1,11,ASSPRGLGEQF
TRBJ1-5,TRBD1,TRBV30,14,AWSTTGVRGNQPQH
TRBJ2-1,.,TRBV9,13,ASSVFGTPLIEQF
TRBJ2-7,TRBD1,TRBV30,11,AWRGTATYEQY
TRBJ1-6,.,TRBV30,10,AWRGENSPLH
TRBJ1-6,.,TRBV9,14,ASSVDPLSNNSPLH
TRBJ2-2,.,TRBV6-6,12,ASLAPTNTGELF
TRBJ1-4,TRBD1,TRBV19,13,ASRATGTGNEKLF
TRBJ2-7,TRBD1,TRBV29-1,13,SVHLGTGGLYEQY
TRBJ1-2,TRBD1,TRBV4-1,14,ASSQGIRGLDYGYT
TRBJ1-3,.,TRBV2,14,ASSDLGPNSGNTIY
TRBJ1-4,TRBD1,TRBV30,12,AWSDRTGYGKLF
TRBJ2-6,.,TRBV5-1,15,ASSLAPPTSGANVLT
TRBJ2-4,.,TRBV18,16,ASSPLAGVALAKNIQY
TRBJ1-2,TRBD1,TRBV2,14,ASKPRPGGNVNGYT
TRBJ2-3,TRBD1,TRBV7-8,13,ASSPGTGRKDTQY
TRBJ2-2,.,TRBV7-8,13,ASSLARQNTGELF
TRBJ2-3,.,TRBV7-9,14,ASSLAPGFSTDTQY
TRBJ2-1,.,TRBV4-2,12,ASSQDGRNNEQF
TRBJ1-1,.,TRBV20-1,9,SASPGPNTF
TRBJ1-4,.,TRBV18,14,ASSPGDRLANEKLF
TRBJ1-1,.,TRBV5-4,14,ASSLAGGDWGTEAF
TRBJ1-2,.,TRBV29-1,7,SVDGFYT
TRBJ2-7,TRBD1,TRBV10-3,12,AISGTGDAYEQY
TRBJ1-5,.,TRBV28,13,ASSLWGSSNQPQH